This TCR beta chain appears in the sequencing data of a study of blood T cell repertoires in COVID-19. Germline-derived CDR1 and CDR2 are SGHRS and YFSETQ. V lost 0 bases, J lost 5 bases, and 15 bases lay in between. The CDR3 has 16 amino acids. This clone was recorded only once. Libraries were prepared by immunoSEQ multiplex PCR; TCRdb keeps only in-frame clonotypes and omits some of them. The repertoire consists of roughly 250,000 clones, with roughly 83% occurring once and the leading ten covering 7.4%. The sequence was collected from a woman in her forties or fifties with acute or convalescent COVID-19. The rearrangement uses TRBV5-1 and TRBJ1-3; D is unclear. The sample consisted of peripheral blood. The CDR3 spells CASSLGGRSLRNTIYF. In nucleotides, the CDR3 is TGCGCCAGCAGCTTGGGTGGCAGGTCTCTTAGAAACACCATATATTTT.